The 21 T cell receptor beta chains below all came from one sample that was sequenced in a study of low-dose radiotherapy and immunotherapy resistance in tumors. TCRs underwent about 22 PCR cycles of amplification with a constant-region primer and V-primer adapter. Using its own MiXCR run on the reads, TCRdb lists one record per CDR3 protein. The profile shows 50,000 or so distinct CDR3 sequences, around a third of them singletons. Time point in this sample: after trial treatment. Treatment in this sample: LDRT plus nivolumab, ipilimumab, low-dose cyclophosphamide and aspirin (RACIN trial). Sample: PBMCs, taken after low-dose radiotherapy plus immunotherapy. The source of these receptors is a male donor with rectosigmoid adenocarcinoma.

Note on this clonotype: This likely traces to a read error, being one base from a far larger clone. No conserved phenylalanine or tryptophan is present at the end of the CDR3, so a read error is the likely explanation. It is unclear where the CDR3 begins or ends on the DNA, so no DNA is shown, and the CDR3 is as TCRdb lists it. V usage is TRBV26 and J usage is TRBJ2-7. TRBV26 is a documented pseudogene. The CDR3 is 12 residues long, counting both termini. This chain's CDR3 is CASSYSSYEQYL.

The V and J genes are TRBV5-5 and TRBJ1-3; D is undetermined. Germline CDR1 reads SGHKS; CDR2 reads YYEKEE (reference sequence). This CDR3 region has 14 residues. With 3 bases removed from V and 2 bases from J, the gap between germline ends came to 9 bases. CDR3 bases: TGTGCCAGCAGCTCGCGGTCCACTGGAAACACCATATATTTT. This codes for CASSSRSTGNTIYF. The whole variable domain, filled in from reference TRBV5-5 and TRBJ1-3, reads DAGVTQSPTHLIKTRGQQVTLRCSPISGHKSVSWYQQVLGQGPQFIFQYYEKEERGRGNFPDRFSARQFPNYSSELNVNALLLGDSALYLCASSSRSTGNTIYFGEGSWLTVV.

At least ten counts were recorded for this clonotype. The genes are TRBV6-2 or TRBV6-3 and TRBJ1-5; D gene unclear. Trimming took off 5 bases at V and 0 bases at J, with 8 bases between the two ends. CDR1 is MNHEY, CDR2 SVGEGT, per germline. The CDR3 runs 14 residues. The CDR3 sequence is CASSQQNSNQPQHF. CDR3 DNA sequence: TGTGCCAGCAGTCAACAGAATAGCAATCAGCCCCAGCATTTT.

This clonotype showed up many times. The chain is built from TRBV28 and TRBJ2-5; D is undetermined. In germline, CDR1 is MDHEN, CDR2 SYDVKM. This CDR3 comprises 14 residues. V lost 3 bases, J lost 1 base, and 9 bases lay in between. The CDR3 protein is CASSFSLSQETQYF. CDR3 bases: TGTGCCAGCAGTTTTAGCTTGTCCCAAGAGACCCAGTACTTC.

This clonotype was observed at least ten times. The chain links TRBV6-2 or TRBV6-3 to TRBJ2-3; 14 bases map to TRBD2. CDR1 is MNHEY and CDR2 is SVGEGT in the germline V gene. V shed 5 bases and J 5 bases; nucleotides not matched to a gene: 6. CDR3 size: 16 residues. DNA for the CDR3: TGTGCCAGCAGTCCGGGACTAGCGGGGGTCGGAGATACGCAGTATTTT. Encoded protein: CASSPGLAGVGDTQYF.

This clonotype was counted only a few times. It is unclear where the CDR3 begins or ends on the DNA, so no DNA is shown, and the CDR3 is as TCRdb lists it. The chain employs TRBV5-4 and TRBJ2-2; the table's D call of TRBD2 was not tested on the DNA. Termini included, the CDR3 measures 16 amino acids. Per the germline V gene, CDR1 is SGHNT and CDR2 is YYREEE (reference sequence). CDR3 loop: CASSLAGLDTGELFFF.

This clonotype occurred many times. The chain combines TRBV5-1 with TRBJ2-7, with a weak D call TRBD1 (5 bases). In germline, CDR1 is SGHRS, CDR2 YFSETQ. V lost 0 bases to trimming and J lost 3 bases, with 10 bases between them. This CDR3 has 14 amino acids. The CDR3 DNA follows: TGCGCCAGCAGCTTGGGGCAGGGTGGCTACGAGCAGTACTTC. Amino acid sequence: CASSLGQGGYEQYF.

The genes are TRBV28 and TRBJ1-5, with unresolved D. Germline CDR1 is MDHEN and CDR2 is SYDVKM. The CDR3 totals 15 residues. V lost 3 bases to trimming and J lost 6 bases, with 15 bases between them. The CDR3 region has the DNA TGTGCCAGCAGTTTGGTCGGCCCGGAGGGTCAGCCCCAGCATTTT. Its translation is CASSLVGPEGQPQHF.

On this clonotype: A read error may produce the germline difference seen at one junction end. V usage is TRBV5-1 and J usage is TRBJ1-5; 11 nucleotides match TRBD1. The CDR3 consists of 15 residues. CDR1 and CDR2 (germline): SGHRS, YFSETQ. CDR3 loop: CASSSDRGLGQPQHF. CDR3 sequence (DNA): TGTGCCAGCAGCTCGGACAGGGGGCTAGGTCAGCCCCAGCATTTT.

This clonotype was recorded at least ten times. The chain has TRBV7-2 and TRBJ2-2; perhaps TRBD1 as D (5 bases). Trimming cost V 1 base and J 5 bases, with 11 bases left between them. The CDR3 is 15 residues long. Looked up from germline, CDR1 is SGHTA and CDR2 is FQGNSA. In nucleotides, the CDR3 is TGTGCCAGCAGCTTAGGGGGCTCTCGTACCGGGGAGCTGTTTTTT. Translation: CASSLGGSRTGELFF.

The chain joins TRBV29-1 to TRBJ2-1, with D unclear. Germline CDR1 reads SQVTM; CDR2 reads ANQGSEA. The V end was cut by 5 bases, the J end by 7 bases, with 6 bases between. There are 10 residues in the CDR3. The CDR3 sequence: CSVSRNEQFF. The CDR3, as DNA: TGCAGCGTTTCGCGGAATGAGCAGTTCTTC.

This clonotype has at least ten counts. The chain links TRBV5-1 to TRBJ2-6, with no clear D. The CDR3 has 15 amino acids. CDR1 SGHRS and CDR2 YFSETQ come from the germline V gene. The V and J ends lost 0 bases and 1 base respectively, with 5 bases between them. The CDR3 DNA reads TGCGCCAGCAGCTTGGACAGTTCTGGGGCCAACGTCCTGACTTTC. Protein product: CASSLDSSGANVLTF.

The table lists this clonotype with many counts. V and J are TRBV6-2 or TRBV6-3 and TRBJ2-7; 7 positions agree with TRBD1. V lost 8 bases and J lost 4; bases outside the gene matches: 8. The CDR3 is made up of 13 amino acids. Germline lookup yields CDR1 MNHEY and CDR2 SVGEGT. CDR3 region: CASARDSPYEQYF. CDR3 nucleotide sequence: TGTGCCAGCGCCAGGGACAGCCCATACGAGCAGTACTTC.

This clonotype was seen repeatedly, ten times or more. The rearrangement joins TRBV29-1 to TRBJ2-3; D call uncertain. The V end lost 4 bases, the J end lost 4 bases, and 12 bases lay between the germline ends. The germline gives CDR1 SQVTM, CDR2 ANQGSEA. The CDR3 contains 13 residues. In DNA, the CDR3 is TGCAGCGTTGTGGTATCCGAGGCAGATACGCAGTATTTT. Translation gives CSVVVSEADTQYF.

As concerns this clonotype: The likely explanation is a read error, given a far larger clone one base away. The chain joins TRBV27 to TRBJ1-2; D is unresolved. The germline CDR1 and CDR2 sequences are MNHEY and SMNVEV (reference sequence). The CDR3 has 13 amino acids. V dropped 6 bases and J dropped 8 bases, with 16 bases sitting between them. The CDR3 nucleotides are TGTGCCAGCAGCCGGGATAAAGGGCTCGGCTACACCTTC. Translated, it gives CASSRDKGLGYTF.

The CDR3 DNA sequence: TGTGCCAGCTCACCTCCCGGGCGGGAAGAGACCCAGTACTTC. Its protein product is CASSPPGREETQYF. The rearrangement links TRBV18 to TRBJ2-5; D perhaps matches TRBD2 (5 bases). The ends were cut back, 3 bases at V and 3 bases at J, with 11 bases in the middle. The CDR3 is 14 residues long. Germline CDR1 KGHSH, CDR2 LQKENI.

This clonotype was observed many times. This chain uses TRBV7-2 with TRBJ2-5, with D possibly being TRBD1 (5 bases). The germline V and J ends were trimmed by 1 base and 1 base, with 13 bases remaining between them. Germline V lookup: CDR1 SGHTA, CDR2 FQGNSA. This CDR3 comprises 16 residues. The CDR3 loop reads CASSLGGLSLQETQYF. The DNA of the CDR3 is TGTGCCAGCAGCTTAGGGGGCTTATCGCTCCAAGAGACCCAGTACTTC.

CDR3 DNA: TGTGCCAGCAGCAGAGGAGGGTATGAGCAGTTCTTC. Encoded protein: CASSRGGYEQFF. This chain connects TRBV9 to TRBJ2-1; possibly TRBD2 for D (6 bases). Between the trimmed V and J ends, which lost 4 bases and 8 bases, there was a span of 10 bases. This CDR3 has 12 residues. CDR1 SGDLS and CDR2 YYNGEE come from the germline V gene.

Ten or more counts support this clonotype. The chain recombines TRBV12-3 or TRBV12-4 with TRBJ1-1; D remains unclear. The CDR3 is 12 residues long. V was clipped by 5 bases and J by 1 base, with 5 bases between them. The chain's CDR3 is CASSPQNTEAFF. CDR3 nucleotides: TGTGCCAGCAGTCCTCAGAACACTGAAGCTTTCTTT.

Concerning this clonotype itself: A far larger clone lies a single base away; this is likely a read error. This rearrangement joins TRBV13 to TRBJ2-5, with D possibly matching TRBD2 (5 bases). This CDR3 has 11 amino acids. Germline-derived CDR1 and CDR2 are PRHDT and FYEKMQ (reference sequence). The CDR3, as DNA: TGTGCCACCAGCCGCGAGGGGACCCAGTACTTC. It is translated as CATSREGTQYF.

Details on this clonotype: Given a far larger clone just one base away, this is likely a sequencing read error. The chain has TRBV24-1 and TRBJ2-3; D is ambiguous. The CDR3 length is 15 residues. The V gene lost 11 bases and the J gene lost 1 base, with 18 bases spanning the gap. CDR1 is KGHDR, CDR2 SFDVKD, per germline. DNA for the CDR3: TGTGCCAACAAGACCTCATCTCGAGGCACAGATACGCAGTATTTT. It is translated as CANKTSSRGTDTQYF.